The TCR beta chain described here comes from a study of T cell responses to AZD1222 COVID-19 vaccine. Study-wide results and limits: Distributed over spike, vaccine-associated CD4 TCRs predominated at 160-218 and 743-854. Samples come after the peak T cell response, not at day 14. White British donors predominated, females outnumbered males, and clonal diversity was possibly underestimated.

TCRdb's table, derived via immunoSEQ multiplex PCR, lists solely in-frame clones and lacks some. The data hold around 110,000 clones, with approximately 90% observed a single time. From germline, CDR1 is MNHEY and CDR2 SVGAGI. Losses at the gene ends were 6 bases for V and 4 bases for J; bases not matched to a gene: 5. This CDR3 is built from 14 residues. On this clone: What it recognizes is unknown.

This chain uses TRBV6-5 with TRBJ1-5, with 8 bases matching TRBD1. This specimen was peripheral blood, taken 28 days after the second AZD1222 dose. The origin of this receptor is an adult who received the AZD1222 COVID-19 vaccine. The CDR3 protein is CASSNRGGNQPQHF. Written as DNA, the CDR3 is TGTGCCAGCAGCAACAGGGGGGGTAATCAGCCCCAGCATTTT.